The rows below give T cell receptor beta chains drawn from one sample of a study of OX40 agonist ivuxolimab in advanced cancers. Measured with immunoSEQ multiplex PCR; TCRdb has only the in-frame clones, and not every one. The data show 90,000 to 95,000 clones, more than 70% seen once. Sequencing was performed on CD4+ or CD8+ T cells sorted from blood, taken in a trial of the OX40 agonist ivuxolimab. All receptors come from an adult with an advanced solid tumor such as melanoma, head and neck, liver or kidney cancer. Each CDR3 is given with its conserved first and last residue. The order of the fields is CDR3 length, V gene, clone size, J gene, D gene, CDR3 protein, CDR3 DNA. D genes are given only for firm matches. Some rows have no size entry. The others give once, few or many, or a class for an expanded clone.

len: 14
v_gene: TRBV25-1
abundance: NA
j_gene: TRBJ1-3
d_gene: NA
CDR3aa: CASSEGSPGNTIYF
CDR3nt: TGTGCCAGCAGTGAGGGCAGCCCTGGAAACACCATATATTTT

len: 11
v_gene: TRBV11-3
abundance: NA
j_gene: TRBJ2-5
d_gene: NA
CDR3aa: CASGIVGTQYF
CDR3nt: TGTGCCAGCGGTATAGTTGGGACCCAGTACTTC

len: 14
v_gene: TRBV7-9
abundance: NA
j_gene: TRBJ2-7
d_gene: NA
CDR3aa: CASSLSVLSYEQYF
CDR3nt: TGTGCCAGCAGCTTATCGGTCCTCTCCTACGAGCAGTACTTC

len: 14
v_gene: TRBV28
abundance: NA
j_gene: TRBJ2-5
d_gene: TRBD2
CDR3aa: CASSPSGTQETQYF
CDR3nt: TGTGCCAGCAGCCCTAGCGGAACCCAAGAGACCCAGTACTTC

len: 12
v_gene: TRBV2
abundance: few
j_gene: TRBJ1-2
d_gene: TRBD1
CDR3aa: CASRQGNYGYTF
CDR3nt: TGTGCCAGCAGACAGGGGAACTATGGCTACACCTTC

len: 12
v_gene: TRBV5-8
abundance: NA
j_gene: TRBJ2-7
d_gene: NA
CDR3aa: CASSLAYYEQYF
CDR3nt: TGTGCCAGCAGCTTGGCTTACTACGAGCAGTACTTC

len: 14
v_gene: TRBV2
abundance: NA
j_gene: TRBJ2-2
d_gene: TRBD1
CDR3aa: CATRQGANTGELFF
CDR3nt: TGTGCCACTCGACAGGGGGCTAACACCGGGGAGCTGTTTTTT

len: 13
v_gene: TRBV27
abundance: NA
j_gene: TRBJ2-5
d_gene: NA
CDR3aa: CASSPFRPETQYF
CDR3nt: TGTGCCAGCAGTCCTTTCAGACCGGAGACCCAGTACTTC

len: 11
v_gene: TRBV6-6
abundance: NA
j_gene: TRBJ1-2
d_gene: NA
CDR3aa: CAKGRRDGYTF
CDR3nt: TGTGCCAAGGGACGGCGAGATGGCTACACCTTC

len: 13
v_gene: TRBV7-9
abundance: NA
j_gene: TRBJ1-1
d_gene: NA
CDR3aa: CASSLDSGLEAFF
CDR3nt: TGTGCCAGCAGCTTAGATAGTGGACTTGAAGCTTTCTTT

len: 13
v_gene: TRBV6-6
abundance: once
j_gene: TRBJ2-2
d_gene: NA
CDR3aa: CASSWGNTGELFF
CDR3nt: TGTGCCAGCAGTTGGGGGAACACCGGGGAGCTGTTTTTT

len: 16
v_gene: TRBV28
abundance: NA
j_gene: TRBJ2-1
d_gene: TRBD2
CDR3aa: CASSLAGTSGSYEQFF
CDR3nt: TGTGCCAGCAGTTTAGCGGGGACTAGCGGGAGCTATGAGCAGTTCTTC

len: 13
v_gene: TRBV6-6
abundance: NA
j_gene: TRBJ1-5
d_gene: NA
CDR3aa: CASTDGLLQPQHF
CDR3nt: TGTGCCAGCACCGACGGGTTACTTCAGCCCCAGCATTTT

len: 15
v_gene: TRBV11-2
abundance: once
j_gene: TRBJ1-5
d_gene: NA
CDR3aa: CASSQSGRENQPQHF
CDR3nt: TGTGCCAGCAGCCAATCCGGCAGGGAAAATCAGCCCCAGCATTTT

len: 17
v_gene: TRBV4-1
abundance: NA
j_gene: TRBJ2-7
d_gene: TRBD1
CDR3aa: CASSQETGQGLPYEQYF
CDR3nt: TGCGCCAGCAGCCAAGAAACCGGACAGGGCCTTCCCTACGAGCAGTACTTC

len: 14
v_gene: TRBV29-1
abundance: once
j_gene: TRBJ2-5
d_gene: TRBD2
CDR3aa: CSVALAGNAETQYF
CDR3nt: TGCAGCGTCGCACTAGCGGGAAATGCGGAGACCCAGTACTTC

len: 15
v_gene: TRBV6-6
abundance: once
j_gene: TRBJ1-5
d_gene: TRBD1
CDR3aa: CASFKTGMGNQPQHF
CDR3nt: TGTGCCAGCTTTAAGACAGGGATGGGAAATCAGCCCCAGCATTTT

len: 12
v_gene: TRBV2
abundance: NA
j_gene: TRBJ1-6
d_gene: TRBD1
CDR3aa: CASKQGTSPLHF
CDR3nt: TGTGCCAGCAAACAGGGGACTTCACCCCTCCACTTT

len: 16
v_gene: TRBV6-1
abundance: NA
j_gene: TRBJ2-7
d_gene: TRBD1
CDR3aa: CASSAYPWTGAYEQYF
CDR3nt: TGTGCCAGCAGTGCCTATCCGTGGACAGGGGCATACGAGCAGTACTTC

len: 13
v_gene: TRBV11-3
abundance: NA
j_gene: TRBJ1-3
d_gene: NA
CDR3aa: CASSQISGNTIYF
CDR3nt: TGTGCCAGCAGCCAGATCTCTGGAAACACCATATATTTT

len: 14
v_gene: TRBV29-1
abundance: NA
j_gene: TRBJ2-1
d_gene: TRBD1
CDR3aa: CSVDQTGVDNEQFF
CDR3nt: TGCAGCGTTGACCAGACAGGGGTAGACAATGAGCAGTTCTTC

len: 14
v_gene: TRBV9
abundance: NA
j_gene: TRBJ2-7
d_gene: NA
CDR3aa: CASSVVSGSDEQYF
CDR3nt: TGTGCCAGCAGCGTAGTGTCGGGGTCCGACGAGCAGTACTTC

len: 14
v_gene: TRBV19
abundance: NA
j_gene: TRBJ2-7
d_gene: NA
CDR3aa: CASSIGGTIYEQYF
CDR3nt: TGTGCCAGTAGTATAGGTGGGACAATCTACGAGCAGTACTTC

len: 15
v_gene: TRBV5-1
abundance: NA
j_gene: TRBJ2-5
d_gene: TRBD1
CDR3aa: CASSLGYRGTETQYF
CDR3nt: TGCGCCAGCAGCTTAGGCTACAGGGGGACGGAGACCCAGTACTTC

len: 13
v_gene: TRBV27
abundance: once
j_gene: TRBJ1-1
d_gene: NA
CDR3aa: CASSFNQGTEAFF
CDR3nt: TGTGCCAGCAGTTTTAACCAGGGGACTGAAGCTTTCTTT

len: 12
v_gene: TRBV6-1
abundance: NA
j_gene: TRBJ1-5
d_gene: NA
CDR3aa: CASREQNQPQHF
CDR3nt: TGTGCCAGCAGGGAGCAAAATCAGCCCCAGCATTTT

len: 18
v_gene: TRBV27
abundance: NA
j_gene: TRBJ1-5
d_gene: TRBD1
CDR3aa: CASSPSGTGGFFNQPQHF
CDR3nt: TGTGCCAGCAGTCCGTCCGGGACAGGGGGATTCTTTAATCAGCCCCAGCATTTT

len: 15
v_gene: TRBV7-3
abundance: NA
j_gene: TRBJ2-5
d_gene: NA
CDR3aa: CASSLAGTPQETQYF
CDR3nt: TGTGCCAGCAGCTTAGCCGGGACTCCTCAAGAGACCCAGTACTTC

len: 14
v_gene: TRBV2
abundance: NA
j_gene: TRBJ1-2
d_gene: NA
CDR3aa: CASTGTGGGYGYTF
CDR3nt: TGTGCCAGTACGGGTACCGGAGGGGGCTATGGCTACACCTTC

len: 9
v_gene: TRBV7-3
abundance: NA
j_gene: TRBJ2-7
d_gene: NA
CDR3aa: CAGHYEQYF
CDR3nt: TGTGCCGGCCACTACGAGCAGTACTTC

len: 14
v_gene: TRBV10-1
abundance: few
j_gene: TRBJ2-1
d_gene: TRBD2
CDR3aa: CASSTSGSYSEQFF
CDR3nt: TGCGCCAGCAGTACTAGCGGGAGCTATAGTGAGCAGTTCTTC

len: 15
v_gene: TRBV18
abundance: NA
j_gene: TRBJ2-1
d_gene: NA
CDR3aa: CASSPPSRGWNEQFF
CDR3nt: TGTGCCAGCTCACCTCCTAGTAGAGGTTGGAATGAGCAGTTCTTC

len: 15
v_gene: TRBV19
abundance: NA
j_gene: TRBJ1-5
d_gene: TRBD1
CDR3aa: CASSPQGVSNQPQHF
CDR3nt: TGTGCCAGTAGTCCACAGGGGGTTAGCAATCAGCCCCAGCATTTT

len: 12
v_gene: TRBV6-5
abundance: NA
j_gene: TRBJ2-7
d_gene: TRBD1
CDR3aa: CASRQTGDEQYF
CDR3nt: TGTGCCAGCCGCCAAACAGGGGACGAGCAGTACTTC

len: 15
v_gene: TRBV11-3
abundance: NA
j_gene: TRBJ2-1
d_gene: TRBD2
CDR3aa: CASSLLGGGWDEQFF
CDR3nt: TGTGCCAGCAGCTTACTCGGCGGGGGTTGGGATGAGCAGTTCTTC

len: 15
v_gene: TRBV7-2
abundance: NA
j_gene: TRBJ1-2
d_gene: TRBD1
CDR3aa: CASSSSPGQISGYTF
CDR3nt: TGTGCCAGCAGCTCGTCACCGGGACAGATTTCTGGCTACACCTTC

len: 15
v_gene: TRBV19
abundance: NA
j_gene: TRBJ2-7
d_gene: TRBD2
CDR3aa: CASSIGLAESYEQYF
CDR3nt: TGTGCCAGTAGTATCGGACTAGCGGAATCCTACGAGCAGTACTTC

len: 15
v_gene: TRBV4-1
abundance: NA
j_gene: TRBJ1-1
d_gene: TRBD1
CDR3aa: CASSHPQGRDTEAFF
CDR3nt: TGCGCCAGCAGCCACCCACAGGGGAGGGACACTGAAGCTTTCTTT

len: 17
v_gene: TRBV11-2
abundance: NA
j_gene: TRBJ2-1
d_gene: TRBD2
CDR3aa: CASSLDLSGSFHNEQFF
CDR3nt: TGTGCCAGCAGCTTAGATTTAAGCGGGAGTTTCCACAATGAGCAGTTCTTC

len: 14
v_gene: TRBV27
abundance: NA
j_gene: TRBJ1-2
d_gene: NA
CDR3aa: CASSLSPGSAGYTF
CDR3nt: TGTGCCAGCAGTTTATCGCCCGGGAGTGCTGGCTACACCTTC

len: 15
v_gene: TRBV10-2
abundance: NA
j_gene: TRBJ2-2
d_gene: TRBD1
CDR3aa: CASSAADRWAGELFF
CDR3nt: TGCGCCAGCAGTGCTGCGGACAGGTGGGCCGGGGAGCTGTTTTTT

len: 15
v_gene: TRBV27
abundance: once
j_gene: TRBJ2-1
d_gene: NA
CDR3aa: CASSTRVASYNEQFF
CDR3nt: TGTGCCAGCTCGACTCGGGTCGCCTCCTACAATGAGCAGTTCTTC

len: 15
v_gene: TRBV6-5
abundance: NA
j_gene: TRBJ2-4
d_gene: NA
CDR3aa: CASSATGLAKNIQYF
CDR3nt: TGTGCCAGCAGTGCAACAGGGTTAGCCAAAAACATTCAGTACTTC

len: 16
v_gene: TRBV5-6
abundance: NA
j_gene: TRBJ1-2
d_gene: NA
CDR3aa: CASSLPGHGQDYGYTF
CDR3nt: TGTGCCAGCAGCTTGCCCGGACACGGCCAAGACTATGGCTACACCTTC

len: 17
v_gene: TRBV28
abundance: NA
j_gene: TRBJ2-6
d_gene: NA
CDR3aa: CASRKQGPLSGANVLTF
CDR3nt: TGTGCCAGCCGCAAACAGGGCCCTCTCTCTGGGGCCAACGTCCTGACTTTC

len: 15
v_gene: TRBV10-3
abundance: NA
j_gene: TRBJ1-4
d_gene: TRBD1
CDR3aa: CASAPLTGEGEKLFF
CDR3nt: TGTGCCAGCGCACCACTGACAGGGGAAGGAGAAAAACTGTTTTTT

len: 17
v_gene: TRBV18
abundance: few
j_gene: TRBJ2-6
d_gene: NA
CDR3aa: CASSLYSGSAGANVLTF
CDR3nt: TGTGCCAGCTCACTATACTCAGGGTCGGCGGGGGCCAACGTCCTGACTTTC

len: 16
v_gene: TRBV5-5
abundance: NA
j_gene: TRBJ1-2
d_gene: NA
CDR3aa: CASSSSVAAPNYGYTF
CDR3nt: TGTGCCAGCAGCTCTAGTGTAGCAGCACCTAACTATGGCTACACCTTC

len: 16
v_gene: TRBV10-1
abundance: NA
j_gene: TRBJ2-3
d_gene: TRBD2
CDR3aa: CASSEVAGGGADTQYF
CDR3nt: TGCGCCAGCAGTGAAGTAGCGGGAGGAGGTGCAGATACGCAGTATTTT

len: 14
v_gene: TRBV19
abundance: NA
j_gene: TRBJ1-1
d_gene: NA
CDR3aa: CASSILGRNTEAFF
CDR3nt: TGTGCCAGTAGTATATTAGGGAGGAACACTGAAGCTTTCTTT

len: 14
v_gene: TRBV30
abundance: once
j_gene: TRBJ2-3
d_gene: TRBD1
CDR3aa: CAWEDRGSADTQYF
CDR3nt: TGTGCCTGGGAGGACAGGGGGAGCGCAGATACGCAGTATTTT

len: 15
v_gene: TRBV18
abundance: NA
j_gene: TRBJ1-1
d_gene: NA
CDR3aa: CASSPRTAPNTEAFF
CDR3nt: TGTGCCAGCTCACCACGGACAGCCCCGAACACTGAAGCTTTCTTT

len: 14
v_gene: TRBV5-1
abundance: NA
j_gene: TRBJ2-5
d_gene: NA
CDR3aa: CASSLGSHQETQYF
CDR3nt: TGCGCCAGCAGCCTCGGTTCTCACCAAGAGACCCAGTACTTC

len: 13
v_gene: TRBV28
abundance: NA
j_gene: TRBJ1-1
d_gene: NA
CDR3aa: CASSSHMNTEAFF
CDR3nt: TGTGCCAGCAGTTCACATATGAACACTGAAGCTTTCTTT

len: 13
v_gene: TRBV10-3
abundance: NA
j_gene: TRBJ2-3
d_gene: NA
CDR3aa: CAIRVGGTDTQYF
CDR3nt: TGTGCCATCAGGGTAGGGGGCACAGATACGCAGTATTTT

len: 16
v_gene: TRBV23-1
abundance: NA
j_gene: TRBJ1-2
d_gene: NA
CDR3aa: CASSQGTDGLNYGYTF
CDR3nt: TGCGCCAGCAGTCAGGGGACGGACGGTTTGAACTATGGCTACACCTTC

len: 16
v_gene: TRBV5-6
abundance: NA
j_gene: TRBJ2-1
d_gene: NA
CDR3aa: CASSVALEIRYNEQFF
CDR3nt: TGTGCCAGCAGCGTAGCGTTGGAGATACGCTACAATGAGCAGTTCTTC

len: 14
v_gene: TRBV30
abundance: few
j_gene: TRBJ2-7
d_gene: TRBD1
CDR3aa: CACLHRTGGYEQYF
CDR3nt: TGTGCCTGCCTCCACAGGACAGGGGGATACGAGCAGTACTTC

len: 16
v_gene: TRBV4-2
abundance: NA
j_gene: TRBJ1-3
d_gene: NA
CDR3aa: CASSQDPGLAGNTIYF
CDR3nt: TGTGCCAGCAGCCAAGACCCAGGTCTGGCTGGAAACACCATATATTTT

len: 14
v_gene: TRBV11-3
abundance: NA
j_gene: TRBJ1-4
d_gene: TRBD1
CDR3aa: CASREDRANEKLFF
CDR3nt: TGTGCCAGCAGGGAGGACAGGGCTAATGAAAAACTGTTTTTT